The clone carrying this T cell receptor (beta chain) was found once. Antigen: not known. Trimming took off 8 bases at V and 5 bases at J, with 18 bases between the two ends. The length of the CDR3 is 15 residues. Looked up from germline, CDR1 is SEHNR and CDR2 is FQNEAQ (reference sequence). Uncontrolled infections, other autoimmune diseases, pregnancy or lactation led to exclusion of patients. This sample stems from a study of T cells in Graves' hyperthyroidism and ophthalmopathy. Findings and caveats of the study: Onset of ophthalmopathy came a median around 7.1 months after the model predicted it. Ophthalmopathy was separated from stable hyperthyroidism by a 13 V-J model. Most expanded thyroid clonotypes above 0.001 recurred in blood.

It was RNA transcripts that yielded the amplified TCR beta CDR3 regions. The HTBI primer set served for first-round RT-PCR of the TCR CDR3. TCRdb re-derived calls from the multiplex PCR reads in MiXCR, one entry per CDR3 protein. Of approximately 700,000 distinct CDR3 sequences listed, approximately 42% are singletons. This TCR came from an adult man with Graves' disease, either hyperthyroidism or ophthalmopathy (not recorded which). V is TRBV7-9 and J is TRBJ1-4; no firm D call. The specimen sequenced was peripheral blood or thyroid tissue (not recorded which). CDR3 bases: TGTGCCAGCGTAGGTGAAGGCAGGTTGAATGAAAAACTGTTTTTT. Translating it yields CASVGEGRLNEKLFF.